Described below is a single T cell receptor beta chain sequence and its context. The antigen is unknown. Primers: 60 Vbeta forward and 13 Jbeta reverse. Generated by immunoSEQ multiplex PCR, the TCRdb table keeps only in-frame clones and is missing some. The data contain some 65,000 clones, almost 80% of them singletons. The data were obtained in a study of cytomegalovirus exposure and HLA in healthy donors. Study background: Approximately 80 million unique TCRs from HLA-typed donors were held in an early data release. The study, taken as a whole, reports: Data from an earlier analysis indicated that most TCR beta V segments were productive either about 87% or about 30% of the time. Of the V segments, some could not be distinguished, including TRBV6-2 and TRBV6-3, and were excluded.

Germline trimming cut 0 bases from V and 4 bases from J; bases unmatched to any gene: 13. The germline CDR1 and CDR2 sequences are GTSNPN and SVGIG (reference sequence). This CDR3 is 18 amino acids long. Sequencing was done on a sample of PBMCs. This rearrangement joins TRBV30 to TRBJ2-7, with 12 bases lining up with TRBD2. The receptor was derived from a girl aged 5-17 years in good health and CMV-seropositive. Here the CDR3 reads CAWSVLSSGGVIGYEQYF. Here the CDR3 DNA reads TGTGCCTGGAGTGTACTGTCTAGCGGGGGGGTCATCGGTTACGAGCAGTACTTC.